This passage covers 11 T cell receptor beta chains from one sample sequenced in a study of post-analysis software for immune sequencing data. The antigens these receptors bind are not known. Unique molecular identifiers featured in each of the TCR beta cDNA libraries. MiXCR, applied by TCRdb to the PCR reads, yields one record per CDR3 protein. Of roughly 700,000 distinct CDR3 sequences in the sample, around 27% are singletons; the top ten hold under 0.7%. Study-level points and caveats: Relative to controls, patients had a few TRBV segments at higher frequency, with TRBV5-6, TRBV5-1 and TRBV20-1 among these.

The specimen was blood. These TCRs come from a girl between 10 and 17 years old with multiple sclerosis.

This clonotype was observed a few times. CDR3 sequence (DNA): TGCAGTGCTAGAGATCCCCGCAGGGCAGATTCACCCCTCCACTTT. Its protein product is CSARDPRRADSPLHF. V usage is TRBV20-1 and J usage is TRBJ1-6, with D tentatively TRBD1 (5 bases). Germline V gene sequence: CDR1 DFQATT, CDR2 SNEGSKA (reference sequence). V lost 0 bases, J lost 8 bases, and 14 bases lay in between. The CDR3 contains 15 residues.

The chain uses TRBV11-2 and TRBJ2-3; TRBD2 matches at 11 bases. The germline V gene encodes CDR1 SGHAT and CDR2 FQNNGV. V was clipped by 4 bases and J by 5 bases; unmatched bases: 14. The CDR3 is 18 amino acids. CDR3 DNA sequence: TGTGCCAGCAGCTCCCTAGCGGGGGGAGCACGGATGGTAGATACGCAGTATTTT. Encoded protein: CASSSLAGGARMVDTQYF.

The chain couples TRBV7-2 to TRBJ2-3; D is unresolved. CDR1 SGHTA and CDR2 FQGNSA come from the germline V gene. CDR3 length: 14 amino acids. Trimming shortened V by 2 bases and J by 0 bases, and 6 bases separated the two germline ends. The CDR3 reads CASSLPYSTDTQYF. As DNA, the CDR3 is TGTGCCAGCAGCTTACCCTACAGCACAGATACGCAGTATTTT.

The chain employs TRBV5-1 and TRBJ2-2, with D possibly matching TRBD1 (6 bases). V shed 5 bases and J shed 2 bases, with 13 bases lying between them. This CDR3 spans 15 amino acids. Germline CDR1 reads SGHRS; CDR2 reads YFSETQ. Written as DNA, the CDR3 is TGCGCCAGCAGACTAATGACAGGCAACACCGGGGAGCTGTTTTTT. Translating gives CASRLMTGNTGELFF. The full variable domain, rest sourced from reference TRBV5-1 and TRBJ2-2, is KAGVTQTPRYLIKTRGQQVTLSCSPISGHRSVSWYQQTPGQGLQFLFEYFSETQRNKGNFPGRFSGRQFSNSRSEMNVSTLELGDSALYLCASRLMTGNTGELFFGEGSRLTVL.

This chain links TRBV7-2 with TRBJ2-4, with D perhaps matching TRBD1 (5 bases). TRBJ2-7 explains the end of the DNA better; the J call may be wrong. The CDR3 consists of 15 residues. Per the germline V gene, CDR1 is SGHTA and CDR2 is FQGNSA. This CDR3 is CASSLAADSPYEQYF. The CDR3 nucleotides read TGTGCCAGCAGCTTAGCGGCAGACAGCCCCTACGAGCAGTACTTC.

At least ten counts were recorded for this clonotype. This chain uses TRBV12-3 or TRBV12-4 with TRBJ1-5; no reliable D call. The length of the CDR3 is 12 residues. Deletions cut 5 bases from V and 4 bases from J, with 6 bases between. CDR3 protein: CASSPLNQPQHF. The DNA of the CDR3 is TGTGCCAGCAGTCCCCTTAATCAGCCCCAGCATTTT.

The rearrangement joins TRBV5-4 to TRBJ2-1; D possibly matches TRBD1 or TRBD2 (6 bases each). Trimming removed 2 bases from V and 12 bases from J, with 15 bases in between. There are 13 residues in the CDR3. Germline CDR1 reads SGHNT; CDR2 reads YYREEE (reference sequence). The CDR3 region is CASSLRGAPGQFF. DNA for the CDR3: TGTGCCAGCAGCTTAAGGGGGGCCCCGGGGCAGTTCTTC.

V gene TRBV10-3 combines with J gene TRBJ2-1; TRBD2 is a possible D gene (5 bases). Germline loops: CDR1 ENHRY, CDR2 SYGVKD. The CDR3 is 14 residues long. Trimming took off 7 bases at V and 0 bases at J, with 10 bases between the two ends. CDR3 amino acids: CAIKGTSSYNEQFF. CDR3 coding DNA: TGTGCCATCAAGGGAACTAGCTCCTACAATGAGCAGTTCTTC.

There are a few counts of this clonotype. V is TRBV20-1 and J is TRBJ2-5; D tentatively reads TRBD1 or TRBD2 (5 bases each). The CDR3 spans 15 residues. V gave up 1 base and J gave up 5 bases, with 17 bases separating them. The V gene's germline CDR1 is DFQATT and CDR2 SNEGSKA (reference sequence). Here the CDR3 DNA reads TGCAGTGCTAGAGCTCCGGGGACCACGGTGGAGACCCAGTACTTC. Its translation is CSARAPGTTVETQYF.

The J gene is TRBJ2-7, the V gene TRBV7-9; 7 nucleotides agree with TRBD1. From germline, CDR1 is SEHNR and CDR2 FQNEAQ (reference sequence). The trim removed 0 bases at V and 6 bases at J, leaving 2 bases unmatched. The CDR3 is 13 amino acids. DNA of the CDR3: TGTGCCAGCAGCTTAGCAGGGACAGCCGAGCAGTACTTC. As protein: CASSLAGTAEQYF.

The chain uses TRBV4-2 and TRBJ2-1, with 8 bases matching TRBD1. The junction had 17 bases not matched to a gene; V was cut back by 1 base and J by 12 bases. The length of the CDR3 is 17 residues. Germline V gene sequence: CDR1 LGHNA, CDR2 YNFKEQ. CDR3 DNA sequence: TGTGCCAGCAGCCAAGGAGTCGGGCAGGGGGCTTATGAGGGGCAGTTCTTC. This translates into CASSQGVGQGAYEGQFF.